The 16 T cell receptor beta chains below all came from one sample that was sequenced in a study of T cell repertoires in cytomegalovirus infection. TCRdb passed the reads through MiXCR, listing each CDR3 protein once. The sample carries 490,000 or so distinct CDR3 sequences, about 11% recorded once. Sequencing was carried out using PBMCs. These receptors were obtained from a human donor in good health (CMV status not recorded). Some clones in this sample may be carry-over from other donors' samples.

This clonotype came up a few times. This chain joins TRBV29-1 and TRBJ2-1; the D is unclear. CDR1 and CDR2 from the germline V gene are SQVTM and ANQGSEA. Trimming removed 3 bases from V and 2 bases from J, with 8 bases in between. This CDR3 comprises 13 residues. CDR3 sequence reads: CSVDGPAYNEQFF. The CDR3 DNA reads as TGCAGCGTTGACGGCCCGGCCTACAATGAGCAGTTCTTC.

This clonotype was detected many times. The chain joins TRBV2 to TRBJ1-6; the D is unclear. Germline V gene lookup returns CDR1 SNHLY and CDR2 FYNNEI. The V and J ends lost 1 base and 7 bases respectively, with 8 bases between them. This CDR3 has 14 residues. The DNA for the CDR3 is TGTGCCAGCAGTGAAGGGCAGCCCAATTCACCCCTCCACTTT. Translation gives CASSEGQPNSPLHF.

This clonotype was recorded many times. V gene TRBV23-1 combines with J gene TRBJ2-5; possible D gene TRBD1, 5 bases. TRBV23-1 is classed as an ORF, of uncertain function. Between the trimmed V and J ends, which lost 2 bases and 1 base, there was a span of 8 bases. CDR3 length: 14 residues. CDR3 amino acids: CASSQPGLQETQYF. The CDR3 nucleotides are TGCGCCAGCAGTCAACCAGGGCTCCAAGAGACCCAGTACTTC.

This chain's CDR3 is CASSVETEPDSGYTF. The CDR3 coding sequence is TGTGCCAGCAGCGTAGAGACAGAACCTGATAGTGGCTACACCTTC. The chain employs TRBV9 and TRBJ1-2; D might be TRBD1 (5 bases). The germline CDR1 and CDR2 sequences are SGDLS and YYNGEE. The CDR3 spans 15 residues. Between the trimmed V and J ends, which lost 0 bases and 7 bases, there was a span of 16 bases.

Many counts were recorded for this clonotype. The V gene is TRBV2, the J gene TRBJ2-3; 7 bases map to TRBD1. Losses at the gene ends were 0 bases for V and 6 bases for J; bases not matched to a gene: 9. Germline V lookup: CDR1 SNHLY, CDR2 FYNNEI. This CDR3 comprises 16 residues. The CDR3 loop is CASSEASPGGRDTQYF. CDR3 sequence (DNA): TGTGCCAGCAGTGAAGCGTCACCAGGGGGAAGGGATACGCAGTATTTT. Using reference TRBV2 and TRBJ2-3 for the parts outside the CDR3, the full variable domain is EPEVTQTPSHQVTQMGQEVILRCVPISNHLYFYWYRQILGQKVEFLVSFYNNEISEKSEIFDDQFSVERPDGSNFTLKIRSTKLEDSAMYFCASSEASPGGRDTQYFGPGTRLTVL.

This clonotype was recorded a few times. V gene TRBV4-1 combines with J gene TRBJ2-2; 11 bases are a match to TRBD2. V was clipped by 3 bases and J by 3 bases; unmatched bases: 12. This CDR3 spans 19 amino acids. Germline CDR1 is MGHRA and CDR2 is YSYEKL. The CDR3 sequence is CASSQRGDSGRADTGELFF. In nucleotides, the CDR3 is TGCGCCAGCAGCCAGAGGGGGGATAGCGGGAGGGCCGACACCGGGGAGCTGTTTTTT.

This clonotype was seen ten or more times. The chain joins TRBV24-1 to TRBJ1-2; the D gene is possibly TRBD1 (6 bases). The CDR3 length is 15 residues. CDR1 is KGHDR, CDR2 SFDVKD, per germline. Trimming removed 4 bases at V and 7 bases at J, with 18 bases between. The CDR3 loop reads CATSDPRGANLGYTF. The CDR3 bases are TGTGCCACCAGTGACCCCCGGGGGGCAAATCTTGGCTACACCTTC.

This clonotype showed up many times. The rearrangement links TRBV6-5 to TRBJ2-3, with TRBD2 matching 9 bases. From germline, CDR1 is MNHEY and CDR2 SVGAGI. V lost 0 bases, J lost 7 bases, and 8 bases stayed unmatched. The CDR3 is 16 amino acids. The CDR3 protein is CASSYSTSGLAYTQYF. In DNA, the CDR3 is TGTGCCAGCAGTTACTCGACTAGCGGTCTTGCTTATACGCAGTATTTT.

At least ten counts were recorded for this clonotype. This sequence joins TRBV11-2 and TRBJ1-1; D is ambiguous. V dropped 5 bases and J dropped 4 bases, with 23 bases sitting between them. This CDR3 has 17 residues. CDR1 SGHAT and CDR2 FQNNGV come from the germline V gene. The CDR3 region is CASSRSSRSSFFTEAFF. The CDR3 nucleotides read TGTGCCAGCAGCCGTTCATCTAGATCGTCCTTTTTCACTGAAGCTTTCTTT.

This clonotype was seen more than once but under ten times. The chain uses TRBV28 and TRBJ1-1, with no clear D. V was shortened by 10 bases and J by 1 base, with 16 bases between the two germline ends. The CDR3 is 14 amino acids. The germline CDR1 and CDR2 sequences are MDHEN and SYDVKM. The CDR3, as DNA: TGTGCCACCGCCCCCGGCAGCGGGAACACTGAAGCTTTCTTT. This gives the protein CATAPGSGNTEAFF.

This clonotype was detected ten times or more. The chain is built from TRBV7-3 and TRBJ2-1; the match to TRBD2 covers 11 bases. The CDR3 runs to 14 residues. The junction had 4 bases not matched to a gene; V was cut back by 7 bases and J by 5 bases. Germline CDR1 is SGHTA and CDR2 is FQGTGA. The CDR3: CASKTSGSHNEQFF. CDR3 in DNA: TGTGCCAGCAAAACTAGCGGGAGTCACAATGAGCAGTTCTTC.

The chain employs TRBV12-3 or TRBV12-4 and TRBJ2-1, with 12 bases aligning to TRBD2. The ends lost 4 bases at V and 10 bases at J; junction bases unmatched: 8. There are 15 residues in the CDR3. For the CDR3, the DNA is TGTGCCAGCAGTTCCGGGACTAGCGGGTCCGTGGAGCAGTTCTTC. Amino acids: CASSSGTSGSVEQFF.

This clonotype was detected many times. The rearrangement uses TRBV19 and TRBJ1-5; weak D call: TRBD1 (5 bases). V shed 2 bases and J shed 5 bases, with 19 bases lying between them. Germline loops: CDR1 LNHDA, CDR2 SQIVND (reference sequence). This CDR3 is 17 amino acids long. CDR3 residues: CASSINMPGRNYQPQHF. In DNA form, the CDR3 reads TGTGCCAGTAGTATAAATATGCCAGGGAGGAACTATCAGCCCCAGCATTTT. Full variable domain (missing parts from reference TRBV19 and TRBJ1-5): DGGITQSPKYLFRKEGQNVTLSCEQNLNHDAMYWYRQDPGQGLRLIYYSQIVNDFQKGDIAEGYSVSREKKESFPLTVTSAQKNPTAFYLCASSINMPGRNYQPQHFGDGTRLSIL.

The CDR3 DNA reads TGTGCCAGCAGTGCCCAGGGCGGGATTGATGGCTACACCTTC. It translates to CASSAQGGIDGYTF. The rearrangement uses TRBV2 and TRBJ1-2; possibly TRBD1 for D (5 bases). Trimming took 4 bases from V and 6 from J, leaving 15 bases between them. The CDR3 length is 14 residues. CDR1 is SNHLY and CDR2 is FYNNEI in the germline V gene.

This clonotype showed up many times. The chain combines TRBV24-1 with TRBJ2-5; no firm D call. CDR1 and CDR2 from the germline V gene are KGHDR and SFDVKD. CDR3 length equals 14 residues. The germline V and J ends were trimmed by 4 bases and 4 bases, with 12 bases remaining between them. The CDR3 DNA is TGTGCCACCAGTGACTCCCCTGGAGCAGAGACCCAGTACTTC. Translated, it gives CATSDSPGAETQYF.

This clonotype was recorded at least ten times. The rearrangement joins TRBV11-2 to TRBJ2-1, with 7 bases fitting TRBD2. Germline V lookup: CDR1 SGHAT, CDR2 FQNNGV. J lost 8 bases, V lost 5 bases, and 12 bases had no gene match. The CDR3 is 15 residues long. The CDR3 nucleotides are TGTGCCAGCAGCCCCGCCGGGGGAGGGAGGGATGAGCAGTTCTTC. Its translation is CASSPAGGGRDEQFF.